The 23 T cell receptor beta chains presented below share a single source sample, sequenced in a study of OX40 agonist ivuxolimab in advanced cancers. TCRdb keeps only in-frame clones here, not all; method: immunoSEQ multiplex PCR. The repertoire holds tens of thousands of clones, roughly 89% seen once, with around 0.19% in the top ten. Sequencing used CD4+ or CD8+ T cells sorted from blood, obtained in a trial of the OX40 agonist ivuxolimab. The receptors originated from an adult with an advanced solid tumor such as melanoma, head and neck, liver or kidney cancer.

The gene calls are TRBV23-1 and TRBJ1-3, with unresolved D. TRBV23-1 is treated as an ORF (open reading frame) with a function not yet certain. The CDR3 covers 18 residues. The ends were cut back, 7 bases at V and 0 bases at J, with 22 bases in the middle. The CDR3 coding sequence is TGCGCCAGCAAGTCACCGGAGAACAGTCACCGCTCTGGAAACACCATATATTTT. Encoded protein: CASKSPENSHRSGNTIYF.

The chain has TRBV11-2 and TRBJ2-3; the match to TRBD2 covers 12 bases. This CDR3 is 15 amino acids long. V was pared by 5 bases and J by 4 bases, with 4 bases of the junction left unmatched. The germline V gene has CDR1 SGHAT and CDR2 FQNNGV. CDR3 DNA: TGTGCCAGCAGCATACTAGCGGGGGGACCAGATACGCAGTATTTT. Translating it yields CASSILAGGPDTQYF.

In nucleotides, the CDR3 is TGTGCCAGCAGTTTACCGACAGGGGGGAACACTGAAGCTTTCTTT. This gives the protein CASSLPTGGNTEAFF. V gene TRBV28 combines with J gene TRBJ1-1; 9 bases agree with TRBD1. The germline gives CDR1 MDHEN, CDR2 SYDVKM. This CDR3 is 15 amino acids long. Trimming at V came to 2 bases and at J to 1 base, leaving 2 bases not matched to a gene.

The genes are TRBV28 and TRBJ1-1; tentatively, D is TRBD1 (6 bases). The V gene's germline CDR1 is MDHEN and CDR2 SYDVKM. Trimming removed 6 bases from V and 5 bases from J, with 25 bases in between. This CDR3 is built from 17 residues. In DNA form, the CDR3 reads TGTGCCAGCAGCCCACCCATGGGGGGCAGGCCGCGAACTGAAGCTTTCTTT. This codes for CASSPPMGGRPRTEAFF.

V is TRBV12-5 and J is TRBJ1-1; D might be TRBD1 (5 bases). The CDR3 has 13 amino acids. Germline values: CDR1 LGHNT, CDR2 FRNRAP. Trimming cost V 5 bases and J 3 bases, with 10 bases left between them. As DNA, the CDR3 is TGTGCTAGTGGTCCTGAACAGGACACTGAAGCTTTCTTT. Its translation: CASGPEQDTEAFF.

The chain carries TRBV9 and TRBJ1-1; D remains ambiguous. Germline values: CDR1 SGDLS, CDR2 YYNGEE. The CDR3 covers 14 residues. V was shortened by 8 bases and J by 1 base, with 15 bases between the two germline ends. The CDR3 sequence: CASKREERNTEAFF. The CDR3 nucleotides read TGTGCCAGTAAAAGGGAGGAGAGGAACACTGAAGCTTTCTTT.

J is TRBJ2-4 and V is TRBV7-2, with D perhaps TRBD2 (5 bases). CDR3 length: 15 residues. Trimming removed 2 bases at V and 1 base at J, with 9 bases between. Germline V gene sequence: CDR1 SGHTA, CDR2 FQGNSA. This CDR3 is CASSLSGGAKNIQYF. DNA for the CDR3: TGTGCCAGCAGCTTAAGCGGTGGGGCCAAAAACATTCAGTACTTC. The full variable domain, in which reference TRBV7-2 and TRBJ2-4 provide the parts outside the CDR3, is GAGVSQSPSNKVTEKGKDVELRCDPISGHTALYWYRQSLGQGLEFLIYFQGNSAPDKSGLPSDRFSAERTGGSVSTLTIQRTQQEDSAVYLCASSLSGGAKNIQYFGAGTRLSVL.

This clone was seen more than once but under ten times. The gene calls are TRBV20-1 and TRBJ1-5; no reliable D call. CDR3 size: 11 residues. Trimming stripped 6 bases from V and 4 bases from J, with 7 bases between. Germline CDR1 DFQATT, CDR2 SNEGSKA (reference sequence). CDR3 nucleotides: TGCAGTGCGGAAAGGAATCAGCCCCAGCATTTT. Translation: CSAERNQPQHF.

The chain combines TRBV30 with TRBJ1-4; 10 nucleotides align to TRBD1. The junction had 5 bases not matched to a gene; V was cut back by 3 bases and J by 7 bases. CDR3 length: 14 amino acids. Germline V gene lookup returns CDR1 GTSNPN and CDR2 SVGIG (reference sequence). The CDR3 DNA reads TGTGCCTGGAGCCTGGGACAGGGGAGTGAAAAACTGTTTTTT. It codes for CAWSLGQGSEKLFF.

This chain uses TRBV9 with TRBJ2-1; 12 nucleotides align to TRBD2. V lost 6 bases and J lost 4; bases outside the gene matches: 8. The CDR3 runs 16 residues. Germline loops: CDR1 SGDLS, CDR2 YYNGEE. The CDR3 loop reads CASTTSGSPGYNEQFF. The CDR3 DNA reads as TGTGCCAGCACGACTAGCGGGAGCCCCGGGTACAATGAGCAGTTCTTC.

This clone was counted a few times. J is TRBJ1-2 and V is TRBV2; 8 bases agree with TRBD1. Germline CDR1 is SNHLY and CDR2 is FYNNEI. Losses at the gene ends were 7 bases for V and 9 bases for J; bases not matched to a gene: 7. The CDR3 length is 12 residues. The CDR3 DNA follows: TGTGCCAGCACCGGGACAGGCCCCCGCTACACCTTC. Encoded protein: CASTGTGPRYTF.

J is TRBJ1-3 and V is TRBV10-3; D possibly corresponds to TRBD1 (5 bases). From germline, CDR1 is ENHRY and CDR2 SYGVKD. Deletions cut 6 bases from V and 0 bases from J, with 12 bases between. The CDR3 length is 15 residues. The CDR3, as DNA: TGTGCCATCAGGACGGCAGGGAACTCTGGAAACACCATATATTTT. Its translation is CAIRTAGNSGNTIYF.

This chain connects TRBV2 to TRBJ1-1; D perhaps matches TRBD1 (5 bases). CDR1 is SNHLY and CDR2 is FYNNEI in the germline V gene. V lost 6 bases and J 2 bases, leaving 16 bases between the germline ends. This CDR3 is 15 amino acids long. The CDR3 is CASSPQRGVNTEAFF. In DNA, the CDR3 is TGTGCCAGCAGCCCCCAGAGGGGAGTCAACACTGAAGCTTTCTTT.

The chain joins TRBV5-1 to TRBJ2-4, with 9 bases identical to TRBD2. The length of the CDR3 is 16 residues. The germline V gene has CDR1 SGHRS and CDR2 YFSETQ. Unmatched junction bases numbered 6, after V lost 1 base and J lost 4 bases. The CDR3 spells CASSLPGSGGKNIQYF. CDR3 coding DNA: TGCGCCAGCAGCTTGCCCGGTAGCGGGGGAAAAAACATTCAGTACTTC.

The J gene is TRBJ2-7, the V gene TRBV28; the match to TRBD2 covers 9 bases. The trim removed 3 bases at V and 2 bases at J, leaving 8 bases unmatched. CDR3 length: 16 residues. Germline CDR1 and CDR2: MDHEN and SYDVKM. CDR3 DNA: TGTGCCAGCAGTTTGGGGACTAGCAATCAGCCCTACGAGCAGTACGTC. Encoded protein: CASSLGTSNQPYEQYV.

The chain employs TRBV7-8 and TRBJ1-1; D uncertain. CDR1 SGHVS and CDR2 FQNEAQ come from the germline V gene. The CDR3 extends over 13 amino acids. Deletions cut 2 bases from V and 3 bases from J, with 7 bases between. CDR3 amino acids: CASSLSEYTEAFF. In DNA form, the CDR3 reads TGTGCCAGCAGCTTATCAGAGTACACTGAAGCTTTCTTT.

The chain couples TRBV6-1 to TRBJ1-1; TRBD1 agrees at 7 bases. This CDR3 spans 13 amino acids. Trimming cost V 5 bases and J 5 bases; bases outside gene matches: 5. Germline CDR1 MNHNS, CDR2 SASEGT. The CDR3 region is CASSLTGETEAFF. CDR3 bases: TGTGCCAGCAGTCTTACAGGGGAAACTGAAGCTTTCTTT.

The chain is built from TRBV6-1 and TRBJ1-5; possible D gene TRBD1, 6 bases. Germline values: CDR1 MNHNS, CDR2 SASEGT. This CDR3 comprises 14 residues. Trimming took 2 bases from V and 6 from J, leaving 11 bases between them. This chain's CDR3 is CASSESGGPQPQHF. The CDR3 nucleotides are TGTGCCAGCAGTGAATCGGGGGGCCCTCAGCCCCAGCATTTT.

The V and J genes are TRBV7-2 and TRBJ2-1; TRBD2 agrees at 7 bases. The CDR3 is 14 amino acids. Germline V CDR1 and CDR2: SGHTA, FQGNSA. J gave up 9 bases and V 3 bases, and 8 bases lay outside the gene matches. The CDR3: CASSFLRGGSEQFF. CDR3 bases: TGTGCCAGCAGCTTCTTGCGGGGCGGGAGTGAGCAGTTCTTC.

The chain combines TRBV2 with TRBJ1-2; D remains unclear. The germline CDR1 and CDR2 sequences are SNHLY and FYNNEI. CDR3 length: 10 residues. Trimming removed 5 bases from V and 5 bases from J, with 3 bases in between. CDR3 DNA: TGTGCCAGCAGTCTATATGGCTACACCTTC. Protein sequence: CASSLYGYTF.

The chain links TRBV30 to TRBJ2-7; D might be TRBD1 (6 bases). Trimming shortened V by 0 bases and J by 1 base, and 13 bases separated the two germline ends. The CDR3 extends over 15 amino acids. Germline CDR1 GTSNPN, CDR2 SVGIG (reference sequence). In nucleotides, the CDR3 is TGTGCCTGGAGTGTAAGTGTCAGGGGTTCCTACGAGCAGTACTTC. It codes for CAWSVSVRGSYEQYF.

The sample holds a few counts of this clone. This chain connects TRBV19 to TRBJ1-2; D unresolved. This CDR3 region has 15 residues. Germline assignment: CDR1 LNHDA and CDR2 SQIVND (reference sequence). Trimming cost V 2 bases and J 3 bases, with 13 bases left between them. The CDR3 here is CASSINFDGDYGYTF. The DNA for the CDR3 is TGTGCCAGTAGTATAAACTTCGACGGAGACTATGGCTACACCTTC.

The chain links TRBV19 to TRBJ2-1; 13 nucleotides match TRBD2. Germline CDR1 LNHDA, CDR2 SQIVND (reference sequence). V lost 5 bases and J lost 8; bases outside the gene matches: 12. The CDR3 spans 17 residues. The CDR3 coding sequence is TGTGCCAGTAGTCCGCGGGGGAGACTAGCGGGGGGCCATGAGCAGTTCTTC. Its translation is CASSPRGRLAGGHEQFF.